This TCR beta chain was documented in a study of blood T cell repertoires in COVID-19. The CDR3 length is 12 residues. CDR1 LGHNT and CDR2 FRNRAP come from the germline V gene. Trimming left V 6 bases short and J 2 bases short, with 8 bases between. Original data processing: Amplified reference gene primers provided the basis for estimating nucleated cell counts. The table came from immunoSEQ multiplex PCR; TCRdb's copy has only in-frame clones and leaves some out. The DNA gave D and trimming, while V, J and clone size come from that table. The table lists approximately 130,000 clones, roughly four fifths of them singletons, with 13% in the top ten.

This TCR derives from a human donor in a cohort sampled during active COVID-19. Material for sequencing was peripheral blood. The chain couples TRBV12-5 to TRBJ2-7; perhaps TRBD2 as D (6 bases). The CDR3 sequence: CASGGGPYEQYF. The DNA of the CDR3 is TGTGCTAGTGGCGGGGGTCCCTACGAGCAGTACTTC.